Shown below are 5 T cell receptor beta chains from a single sample sequenced in a study of T cell responses to AZD1222 COVID-19 vaccine. Profiled with immunoSEQ multiplex PCR; TCRdb holds only in-frame clones, not every one. The sample gives some 200,000 clones, approximately 93% of which show up once; approximately 3.4% is in the top ten. The sequencing here drew on peripheral blood, taken 28 days after the second AZD1222 dose. The receptors shown here come from an adult who received the AZD1222 COVID-19 vaccine.

The chain has TRBV27 and TRBJ1-1, with D possibly matching TRBD1 (6 bases). CDR1 is MNHEY, CDR2 SMNVEV, per germline (reference sequence). The CDR3 has 15 amino acids. With 7 bases removed from V and 3 bases from J, the gap between germline ends came to 18 bases. The CDR3 coding sequence is TGTGCCAGCAAGTACGGGGGCGCTTCGGACACTGAAGCTTTCTTT. Amino acids: CASKYGGASDTEAFF.

The chain joins TRBV28 to TRBJ1-1; 8 positions match TRBD1. The CDR3 extends over 13 amino acids. Germline lookup yields CDR1 MDHEN and CDR2 SYDVKM. The V and J ends lost 4 bases and 6 bases, in that order; junction bases with no gene match: 4. The CDR3 here is CASSSGGVSEAFF. The CDR3 nucleotides are TGTGCCAGCAGTTCAGGGGGCGTCTCTGAAGCTTTCTTT.

V usage is TRBV30 and J usage is TRBJ2-7, with D hard to call. CDR1 is GTSNPN, CDR2 SVGIG, per germline (reference sequence). This CDR3 contains 11 residues. Trimming took 0 bases from V and 1 from J, leaving 1 base between them. The CDR3, as DNA: TGTGCCTGGAGTGTGTCCTACGAGCAGTACTTC. Its protein is CAWSVSYEQYF.

The rearrangement joins TRBV7-9 to TRBJ2-6; unclear D gene. CDR1 and CDR2 (germline): SEHNR, FQNEAQ (reference sequence). CDR3 length equals 13 residues. The V end was cut by 3 bases, the J end by 1 base, with 1 base between. The CDR3 loop reads CASSFSGANVLTF. In DNA, the CDR3 is TGTGCCAGCAGCTTTTCTGGGGCCAACGTCCTGACTTTC.

V is TRBV15 and J is TRBJ2-1; 11 bases agree with TRBD2. With V trimmed by 4 bases and J by 7 bases, 12 bases remained unmatched. Germline V gene sequence: CDR1 LNHNV, CDR2 YYDKDF (reference sequence). The CDR3 covers 17 residues. As DNA, the CDR3 is TGTGCCACCAGCACTCCCCGGACTAGCGGGTTAACGAATGAGCAGTTCTTC. Translating gives CATSTPRTSGLTNEQFF.